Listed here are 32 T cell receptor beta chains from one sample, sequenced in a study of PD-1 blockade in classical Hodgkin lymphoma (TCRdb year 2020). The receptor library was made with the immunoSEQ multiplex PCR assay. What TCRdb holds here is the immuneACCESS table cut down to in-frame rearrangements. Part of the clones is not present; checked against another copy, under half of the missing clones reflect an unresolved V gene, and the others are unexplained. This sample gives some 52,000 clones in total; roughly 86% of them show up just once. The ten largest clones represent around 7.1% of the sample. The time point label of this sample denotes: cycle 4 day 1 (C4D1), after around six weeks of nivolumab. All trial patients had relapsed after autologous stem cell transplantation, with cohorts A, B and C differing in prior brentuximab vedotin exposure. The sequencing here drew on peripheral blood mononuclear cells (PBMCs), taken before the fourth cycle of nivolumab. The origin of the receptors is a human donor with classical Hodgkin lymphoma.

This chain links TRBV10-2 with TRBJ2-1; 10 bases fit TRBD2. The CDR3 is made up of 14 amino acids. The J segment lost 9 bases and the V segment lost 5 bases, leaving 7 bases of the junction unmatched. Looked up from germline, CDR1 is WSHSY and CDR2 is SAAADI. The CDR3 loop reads CASSRTSGVGEQFF. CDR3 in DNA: TGCGCCAGCAGTCGAACTAGCGGGGTGGGTGAGCAGTTCTTC.

The DNA of the CDR3 is TGTGCCAGTTATACACCGGGACAGGGAGCAGATACGCAGTATTTT. This codes for CASYTPGQGADTQYF. V gene TRBV7-8 combines with J gene TRBJ2-3; 9 bases match TRBD1. The CDR3 is 15 amino acids. Germline loops: CDR1 SGHVS, CDR2 FQNEAQ. Trimming cost V 9 bases and J 4 bases; bases outside gene matches: 11.

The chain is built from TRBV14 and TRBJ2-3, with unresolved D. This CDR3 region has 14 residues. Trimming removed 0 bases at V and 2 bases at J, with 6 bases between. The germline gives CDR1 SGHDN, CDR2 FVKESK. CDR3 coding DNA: TGTGCCAGCAGCCAAGAGAGGTACACAGATACGCAGTATTTT. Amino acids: CASSQERYTDTQYF.

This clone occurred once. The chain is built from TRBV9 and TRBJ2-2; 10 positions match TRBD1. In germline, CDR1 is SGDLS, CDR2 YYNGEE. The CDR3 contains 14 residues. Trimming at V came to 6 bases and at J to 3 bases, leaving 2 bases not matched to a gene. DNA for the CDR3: TGTGCCAGCACCGGGACAGGGGACACCGGGGAGCTGTTTTTT. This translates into CASTGTGDTGELFF.

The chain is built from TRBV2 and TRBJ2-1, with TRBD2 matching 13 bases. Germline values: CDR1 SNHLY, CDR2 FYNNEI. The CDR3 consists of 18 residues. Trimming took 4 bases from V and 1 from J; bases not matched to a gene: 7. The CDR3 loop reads CASSGPQLAGGSYNEQFF. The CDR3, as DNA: TGTGCCAGCAGTGGACCTCAACTAGCGGGAGGGTCCTACAATGAGCAGTTCTTC.

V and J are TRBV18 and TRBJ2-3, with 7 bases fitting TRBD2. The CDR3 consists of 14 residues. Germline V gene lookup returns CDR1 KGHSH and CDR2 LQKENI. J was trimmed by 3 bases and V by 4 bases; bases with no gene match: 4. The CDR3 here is CASSLTLATDTQYF. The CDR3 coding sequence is TGTGCCAGCTCACTTACACTAGCGACAGATACGCAGTATTTT.

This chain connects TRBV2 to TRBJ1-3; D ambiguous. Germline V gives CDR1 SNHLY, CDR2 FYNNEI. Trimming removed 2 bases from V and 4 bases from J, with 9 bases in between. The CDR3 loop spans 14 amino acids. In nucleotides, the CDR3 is TGTGCCAGCAGTGAAAATGCGGTAGGAAACACCATATATTTT. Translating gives CASSENAVGNTIYF.

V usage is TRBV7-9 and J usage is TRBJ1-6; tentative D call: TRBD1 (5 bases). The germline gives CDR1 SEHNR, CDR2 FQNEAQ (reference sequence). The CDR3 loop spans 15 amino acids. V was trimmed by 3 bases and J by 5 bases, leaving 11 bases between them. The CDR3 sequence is CASSLGGRNNSPLHF. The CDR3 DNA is TGTGCCAGCAGCTTGGGGGGGAGAAATAATTCACCCCTCCACTTT.

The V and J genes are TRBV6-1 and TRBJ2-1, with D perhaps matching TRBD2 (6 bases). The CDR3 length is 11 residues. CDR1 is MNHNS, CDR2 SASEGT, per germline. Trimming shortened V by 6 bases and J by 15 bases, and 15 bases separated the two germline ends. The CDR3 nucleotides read TGTGCCAGCAGATTCCTCGGGACTCCGTTCTTC. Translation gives CASRFLGTPFF.

CDR3 loop: CASRWWGLAYTF. DNA of the CDR3: TGTGCCAGCAGATGGTGGGGCTTGGCCTACACCTTC. The gene calls are TRBV2 and TRBJ1-2; D is perhaps TRBD1 (5 bases). CDR1 is SNHLY, CDR2 FYNNEI, per germline. This CDR3 contains 12 residues. Trimming pared 6 bases from V and 10 bases from J, leaving 15 bases between.

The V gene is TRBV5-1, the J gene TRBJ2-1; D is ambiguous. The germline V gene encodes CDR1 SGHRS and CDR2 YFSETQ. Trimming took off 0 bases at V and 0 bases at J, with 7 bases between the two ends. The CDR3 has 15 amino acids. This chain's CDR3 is CASSLDPASYNEQFF. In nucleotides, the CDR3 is TGCGCCAGCAGCTTGGATCCCGCCTCCTACAATGAGCAGTTCTTC.

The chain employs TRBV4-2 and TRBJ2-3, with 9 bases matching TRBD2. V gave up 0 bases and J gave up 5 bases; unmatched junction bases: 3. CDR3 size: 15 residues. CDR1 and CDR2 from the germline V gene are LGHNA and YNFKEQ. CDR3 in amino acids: CASSQESGRQDTQYF. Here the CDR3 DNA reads TGTGCCAGCAGCCAAGAAAGCGGGAGGCAAGATACGCAGTATTTT.

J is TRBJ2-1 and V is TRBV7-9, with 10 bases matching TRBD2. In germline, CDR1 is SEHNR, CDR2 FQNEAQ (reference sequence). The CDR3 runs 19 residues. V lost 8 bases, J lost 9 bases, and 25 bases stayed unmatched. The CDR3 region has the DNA TGTGCCAGCCCCGGACTAATCCCGGATGAGCGGGGGGGCCTGGGTGAGCAGTTCTTC. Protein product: CASPGLIPDERGGLGEQFF.

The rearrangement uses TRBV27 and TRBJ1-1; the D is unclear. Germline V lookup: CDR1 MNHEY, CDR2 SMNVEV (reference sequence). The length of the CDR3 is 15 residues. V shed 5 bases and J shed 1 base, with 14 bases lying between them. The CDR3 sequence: CASSKRTNGNTEAFF. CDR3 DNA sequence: TGTGCCAGCAGTAAGCGGACGAATGGGAACACTGAAGCTTTCTTT.

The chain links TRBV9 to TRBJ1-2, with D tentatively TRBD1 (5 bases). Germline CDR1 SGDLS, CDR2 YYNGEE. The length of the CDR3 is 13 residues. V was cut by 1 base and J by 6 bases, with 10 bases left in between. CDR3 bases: TGTGCCAGCAGCGTACAGGGACGGGATGGCTACACCTTC. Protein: CASSVQGRDGYTF.

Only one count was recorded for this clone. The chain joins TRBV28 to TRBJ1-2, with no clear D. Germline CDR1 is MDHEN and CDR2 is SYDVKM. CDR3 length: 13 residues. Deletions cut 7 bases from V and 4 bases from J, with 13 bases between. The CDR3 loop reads CASNRPASYGYTF. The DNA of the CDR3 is TGTGCCAGCAACCGCCCGGCGAGCTATGGCTACACCTTC.

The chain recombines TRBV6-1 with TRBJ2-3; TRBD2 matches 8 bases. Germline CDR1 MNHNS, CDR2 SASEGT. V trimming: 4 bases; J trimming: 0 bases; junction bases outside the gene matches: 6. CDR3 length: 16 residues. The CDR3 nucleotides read TGTGCCAGCAGTGTCCAACTAGCGGTTAGCACAGATACGCAGTATTTT. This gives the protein CASSVQLAVSTDTQYF.

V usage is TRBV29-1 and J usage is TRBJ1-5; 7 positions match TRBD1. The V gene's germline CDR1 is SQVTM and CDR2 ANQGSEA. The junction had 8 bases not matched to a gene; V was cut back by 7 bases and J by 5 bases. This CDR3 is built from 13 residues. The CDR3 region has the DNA TGCAGCGCCTCGACAGGGTGGGATCAGCCCCAGCATTTT. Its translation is CSASTGWDQPQHF.

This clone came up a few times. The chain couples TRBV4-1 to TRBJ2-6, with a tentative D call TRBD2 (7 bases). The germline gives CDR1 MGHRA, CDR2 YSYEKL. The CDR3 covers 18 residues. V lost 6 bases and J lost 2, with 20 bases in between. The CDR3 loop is CASSLEGGLGAGANVLTF. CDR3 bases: TGCGCCAGCAGTCTGGAGGGGGGGTTGGGAGCTGGGGCCAACGTCCTGACTTTC.

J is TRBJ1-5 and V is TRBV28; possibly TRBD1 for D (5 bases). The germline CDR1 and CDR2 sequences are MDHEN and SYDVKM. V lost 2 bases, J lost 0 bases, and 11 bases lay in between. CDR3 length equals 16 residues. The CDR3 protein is CASSLPDSDSNQPQHF. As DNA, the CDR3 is TGTGCCAGCAGTTTACCCGACAGCGATAGCAATCAGCCCCAGCATTTT.

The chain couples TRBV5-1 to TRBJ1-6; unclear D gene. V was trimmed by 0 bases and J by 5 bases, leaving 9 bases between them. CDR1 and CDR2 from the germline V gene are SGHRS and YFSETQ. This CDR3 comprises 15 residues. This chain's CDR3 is CASSLAVADNSPLHF. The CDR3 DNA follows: TGCGCCAGCAGCTTGGCTGTGGCTGATAATTCACCCCTCCACTTT.

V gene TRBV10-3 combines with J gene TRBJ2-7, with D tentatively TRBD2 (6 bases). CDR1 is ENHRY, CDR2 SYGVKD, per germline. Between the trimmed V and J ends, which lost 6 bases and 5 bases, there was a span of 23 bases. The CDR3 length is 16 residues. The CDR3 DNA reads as TGTGCCATCAGAGAACCTAGCGAGGGTCCTGTGGACGAGCAGTACTTC. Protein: CAIREPSEGPVDEQYF.

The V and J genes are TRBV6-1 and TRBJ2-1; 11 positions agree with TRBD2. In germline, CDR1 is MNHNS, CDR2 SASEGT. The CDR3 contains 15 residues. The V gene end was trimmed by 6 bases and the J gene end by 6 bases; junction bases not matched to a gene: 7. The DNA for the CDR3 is TGTGCCAGCAGCGAACTAGCGGGAGCCCCCAATGAGCAGTTCTTC. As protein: CASSELAGAPNEQFF.

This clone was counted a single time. In DNA form, the CDR3 reads TGCGCCAGCAGCACCGGGACAGTATACGAGCAGTACTTC. Translated, it gives CASSTGTVYEQYF. V is TRBV5-1 and J is TRBJ2-7; 7 bases fit TRBD1. Per germline, CDR1 SGHRS and CDR2 YFSETQ. The CDR3 covers 13 residues. Trimming cost V 4 bases and J 4 bases; bases outside gene matches: 5.

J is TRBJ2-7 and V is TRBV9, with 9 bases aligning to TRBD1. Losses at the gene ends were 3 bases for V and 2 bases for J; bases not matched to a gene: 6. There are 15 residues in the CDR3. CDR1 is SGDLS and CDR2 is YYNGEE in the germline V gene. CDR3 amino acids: CASSGWGQGTYEQYF. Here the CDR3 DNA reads TGTGCCAGCAGCGGGTGGGGACAGGGCACCTACGAGCAGTACTTC.

CDR3 in amino acids: CASSIDRYTGELFF. Here the CDR3 DNA reads TGTGCCAGTAGTATAGACAGATACACCGGGGAGCTGTTTTTT. The rearrangement joins TRBV19 to TRBJ2-2; D ambiguous. Germline V gene lookup returns CDR1 LNHDA and CDR2 SQIVND (reference sequence). Trimming took off 0 bases at V and 3 bases at J, with 5 bases between the two ends. The CDR3 length is 14 residues.

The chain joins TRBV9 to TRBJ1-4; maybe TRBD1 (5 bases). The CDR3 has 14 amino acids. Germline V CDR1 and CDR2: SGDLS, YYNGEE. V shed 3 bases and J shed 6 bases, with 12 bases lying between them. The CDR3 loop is CASSAHGGDEKLFF. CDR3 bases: TGTGCCAGCAGCGCTCATGGGGGGGATGAAAAACTGTTTTTT.

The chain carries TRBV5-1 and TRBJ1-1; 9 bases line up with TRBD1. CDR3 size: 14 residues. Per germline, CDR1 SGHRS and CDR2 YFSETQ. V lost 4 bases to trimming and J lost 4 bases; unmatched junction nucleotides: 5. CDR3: CASSPLTGGTEAFF. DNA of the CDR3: TGCGCCAGCAGCCCGCTGACAGGGGGCACTGAAGCTTTCTTT.

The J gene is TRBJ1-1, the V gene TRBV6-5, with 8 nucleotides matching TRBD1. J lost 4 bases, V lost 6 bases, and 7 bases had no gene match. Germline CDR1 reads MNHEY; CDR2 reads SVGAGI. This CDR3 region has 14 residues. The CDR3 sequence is CASRATGEPTEAFF. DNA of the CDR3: TGTGCCAGCAGAGCGACAGGGGAACCCACTGAAGCTTTCTTT.

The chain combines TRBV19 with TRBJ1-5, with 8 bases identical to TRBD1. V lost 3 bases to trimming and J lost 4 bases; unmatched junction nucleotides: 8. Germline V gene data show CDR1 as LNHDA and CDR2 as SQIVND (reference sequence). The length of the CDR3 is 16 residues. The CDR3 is CASSILPTGGNQPQHF. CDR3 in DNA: TGTGCCAGTAGTATCCTACCTACAGGGGGGAATCAGCCCCAGCATTTT.

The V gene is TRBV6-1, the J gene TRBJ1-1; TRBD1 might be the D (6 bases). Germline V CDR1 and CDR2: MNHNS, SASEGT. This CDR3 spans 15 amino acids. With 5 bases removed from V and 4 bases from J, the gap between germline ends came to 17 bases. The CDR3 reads CASSTHRAGSTEAFF. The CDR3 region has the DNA TGTGCCAGCAGTACTCACAGGGCGGGGAGCACTGAAGCTTTCTTT.

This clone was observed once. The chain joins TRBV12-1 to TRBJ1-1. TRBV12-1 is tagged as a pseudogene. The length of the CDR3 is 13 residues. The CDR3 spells CASSLGKNTEAFF. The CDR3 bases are TGTGCCAGCAGCTTGGGGAAGAACACTGAAGCTTTCTTT.